This T cell receptor beta chain was observed in a study of OX40 agonist ivuxolimab in advanced cancers. Study-wide context: With a range of roughly 20 to 90, age averaged approximately 60 years, and 75% to 90% were male. General observations from the study: Partial responders dosed at 0.1-3.0 mg/kg displayed clonal expansion ranking among the lowest. It was also the case that some nonresponders had low normalized T-cell clonal expansion.

V was clipped by 4 bases and J by 4 bases; unmatched bases: 6. The CDR3 is 14 amino acids. Germline loops: CDR1 MNHEY, CDR2 SMNVEV (reference sequence). Cycle 7 day 1, cycle 4 day 1, and baseline were the timepoints at which blood was sampled. Sequenced by immunoSEQ multiplex PCR; TCRdb stores in-frame clones only, minus some. The data hold around 56,000 clones, with over 75% observed a single time. This clone was picked up one time. Its specificity is not known. The chain links TRBV27 to TRBJ1-2, with TRBD1 identical over 7 bases. Sequencing was performed on CD4+ or CD8+ T cells sorted from blood, taken in a trial of the OX40 agonist ivuxolimab. The receptor was isolated from an adult with an advanced solid tumor such as melanoma, head and neck, liver or kidney cancer. CDR3 protein: CASSSRDSPYGYTF. In nucleotides, the CDR3 is TGTGCCAGCAGTTCCAGGGACAGTCCCTATGGCTACACCTTC.